This T cell receptor beta chain was captured by sequencing in a study of cytomegalovirus exposure and HLA in healthy donors. Germline V gene data show CDR1 as ENHRY and CDR2 as SYGVKD. This CDR3 has 15 residues. Between the trimmed V and J ends, which lost 7 bases and 0 bases, there was a span of 15 bases. PCR amplification relied on 60 Vbeta primers (plus 13 Jbeta primers). Clones were read by immunoSEQ multiplex PCR, and TCRdb kept only the in-frame ones, dropping some. The sample shows some 92,000 clones, 75% to 85% of them seen only once. Study-level findings and limits: Earlier analysis yielded a pattern in which most TCR beta V segments were productive about 90% or about 30% of the time. Several of the most significant clusters appeared linked to common viral pathogens, based on a later analysis. In vitro experiments confirmed that three CMV-associated chains were specific for CMV antigens. Later on, an analysis tied approximately 17,000 TCR beta sequences to HLA alleles at 0.05 false discovery rate.

Points on this clone: Antigen specificity is unknown.

Sequenced sample: PBMCs. The chain joins TRBV10-3 to TRBJ1-1; no clear D gene. The receptor's source is a man younger than 35 in good health and CMV-seropositive. Here the CDR3 reads CAITTDGNMNTEAFF. In nucleotides, the CDR3 is TGTGCCATCACGACTGACGGTAACATGAACACTGAAGCTTTCTTT.